The following is a T cell receptor (beta chain) sequence with its context. The data were taken from a study of blood T cell repertoires in COVID-19. Background on the study: Sample material is recorded as cDNA or gDNA derived from T cells, B-cell-depleted T cells, or PBMCs.

Per the original methods: Scientists estimated how many nucleated cells there were by amplifying reference gene primers. Sequencing used immunoSEQ multiplex PCR; TCRdb keeps in-frame clones, though not all of them. Clone size and V and J calls were adopted from that table, with D and trimming inferred from the DNA. The table shows 150,000 or so clones, with around 80% occurring only once. V lost 7 bases and J lost 6, with 12 bases in between. The germline gives CDR1 LNHDA, CDR2 SQIVND (reference sequence). The CDR3 loop spans 13 amino acids. The chain carries TRBV19 and TRBJ2-2; a possible D gene is TRBD1 (5 bases). The clonotype comes from a man between 60 and 75 years old with active or convalescent COVID-19. Input material: peripheral blood. In DNA, the CDR3 is TGTGCCAGTAAATCCCCCAGGGCCGGGGAGCTGTTTTTT. Its protein product is CASKSPRAGELFF.